The rows below give T cell receptor beta chains drawn from one sample of a study of vaccination effects on CD4 cells after COVID-19. These TCRs are of unknown antigen specificity. TCRdb keeps only in-frame clones here, not all; method: immunoSEQ multiplex PCR. The table records roughly 41,000 clones, around 80% of them present only once. The sequences come from CD4+ T cells from PBMCs cultured with HCoV-OC43 spike peptides, collected after COVID-19 vaccination. These receptors were obtained from a human donor who received a COVID-19 vaccine. CDR3s include the opening cysteine and the closing phenylalanine or tryptophan. D genes are given only for firm matches. Part of the rows lack a size; the others show once, few, many or a class for expanded clones.

>NA|TRBJ1-1|NA|TRBV3-1/TRBV3-2
CASSPLIPQTAAGTEAFF
TGTGCCAGCAGTCCTTTAATACCTCAGACAGCCGCGGGCACTGAAGCTTTCTTT
>few|TRBJ2-1|NA|TRBV5-1
CASSLEVNEQFF
TGCGCCAGCAGCTTGGAAGTCAATGAGCAGTTCTTC
>NA|TRBJ2-7|TRBD2|TRBV19
CASSGGRTYEQYF
TGTGCCAGTAGTGGCGGGAGGACCTACGAGCAGTACTTC
>NA|TRBJ2-3|NA|TRBV19
CASSSGAAPDTQYF
TGTGCCAGTAGTTCAGGGGCGGCCCCAGATACGCAGTATTTT
>NA|TRBJ2-1|TRBD2|TRBV19
CASSTPSTSGSYNEQFF
TGTGCCAGTAGTACTCCTTCCACTAGCGGCTCCTACAATGAGCAGTTCTTC
>NA|TRBJ2-1|TRBD1|TRBV11-2
CASSAGTGSYNEQFF
TGTGCCAGCAGCGCCGGGACAGGATCCTACAATGAGCAGTTCTTC
>few|TRBJ1-3|NA|TRBV30
CAWSVGPGNTIYF
TGTGCCTGGAGTGTGGGTCCTGGAAACACCATATATTTT
>NA|TRBJ2-1|NA|TRBV29-1
CSVDKGKSNEQFF
TGCAGCGTTGATAAGGGTAAATCCAATGAGCAGTTCTTC
>NA|TRBJ2-1|NA|TRBV5-8
CASSLGGGEFF
TGTGCCAGCAGCTTGGGGGGGGGCGAGTTCTTC
>few|TRBJ1-5|NA|TRBV29-1
CSVADGVLGNQPQHF
TGCAGCGTTGCTGACGGAGTGTTAGGCAATCAGCCCCAGCATTTT
>NA|TRBJ1-6|NA|TRBV7-9
CASSLGGDSPLHF
TGTGCCAGCAGCTTAGGGGGGGACTCACCCCTCCACTTT
>NA|TRBJ1-2|NA|TRBV5-4
CASHGTPKDGYTF
TGTGCCAGCCACGGGACCCCTAAAGATGGCTACACCTTC
>few|TRBJ1-2|NA|TRBV30
CAWNPSGWGGYTF
TGTGCCTGGAACCCAAGTGGGTGGGGTGGCTACACCTTC
>few|TRBJ1-3|NA|TRBV14
CASSQGFGNTIYF
TGTGCCAGCAGCCAAGGGTTTGGAAACACCATATATTTT
>NA|TRBJ1-2|NA|TRBV7-2
CASTVQRNGYTF
TGTGCCAGCACAGTACAGCGTAATGGCTACACCTTC
>NA|TRBJ2-3|TRBD2|TRBV7-8
CASSTRLAGTDTQYF
TGTGCCAGCAGCACGAGACTAGCTGGCACAGATACGCAGTATTTT
>NA|TRBJ1-3|NA|TRBV6-6
CASTRSSGNTIYF
TGTGCCAGCACACGGAGCTCTGGAAACACCATATATTTT
>NA|TRBJ1-6|TRBD1|TRBV19
CASSDYRGNSPLHF
TGTGCCAGTAGTGATTACAGGGGTAATTCACCCCTCCACTTT
>NA|TRBJ1-6|TRBD1|TRBV3-1/TRBV3-2
CASSQWDSYSPLHF
TGTGCCAGCAGCCAATGGGACAGCTATTCACCCCTCCACTTT
>NA|TRBJ1-1|NA|TRBV12-3/TRBV12-4
CASREVTEAFF
TGTGCCAGCAGGGAAGTAACTGAAGCTTTCTTT
>NA|TRBJ1-1|NA|TRBV6-5
CASSYGGSMNTEAFF
TGTGCCAGCAGTTATGGGGGGAGTATGAACACTGAAGCTTTCTTT
>NA|TRBJ2-4|NA|TRBV28
CASSLEGIGKNIQYF
TGTGCCAGCAGTTTAGAGGGAATAGGCAAAAACATTCAGTACTTC
>NA|TRBJ2-1|NA|TRBV7-2
CASSLSSASSYNEQFF
TGTGCCAGCAGCTTATCTAGCGCGAGCTCCTACAATGAGCAGTTCTTC
>NA|TRBJ1-2|NA|TRBV6-2/TRBV6-3
CASSYATLAGANYGYTF
TGTGCCAGCAGTTACGCGACACTGGCTGGGGCTAACTATGGCTACACCTTC
>NA|TRBJ2-5|NA|TRBV2
CASSEFQTQYF
TGTGCCAGCAGTGAATTTCAGACCCAGTACTTC
>NA|TRBJ1-2|NA|TRBV7-2
CASSLDTGHYGYTF
TGTGCCAGCAGCTTAGACACGGGTCACTATGGCTACACCTTC
>few|TRBJ2-2|NA|TRBV5-1
CASSLVGARSGGELFF
TGCGCCAGCAGCTTGGTGGGGGCGCGGTCAGGCGGGGAGCTGTTTTTT
>NA|TRBJ1-2|NA|TRBV7-9
CASSSDSYGYTF
TGTGCCAGCAGCTCCGACAGCTATGGCTACACCTTC
>NA|TRBJ1-1|NA|TRBV18
CASSPISGTEAFF
TGTGCCAGCTCACCCATCTCGGGGACTGAAGCTTTCTTT
>NA|TRBJ2-2|NA|TRBV27
CASSPPARYRHTGELFF
TGTGCCAGCAGTCCCCCCGCGAGGTACAGGCACACCGGGGAGCTGTTTTTT
>NA|TRBJ1-1|NA|TRBV21-1
CASINTPGRGNTEAFF
TGTGCCAGCATCAATACTCCGGGGAGGGGGAACACTGAAGCTTTCTTT
>NA|TRBJ2-3|TRBD2|TRBV4-1
CASSQGAGGTDTQYF
TGCGCCAGCAGCCAAGGAGCGGGAGGCACAGATACGCAGTATTTT
>NA|TRBJ1-2|TRBD1|TRBV2
CASSHRDRENYGYTF
TGTGCCAGCAGTCACCGGGACAGGGAAAACTATGGCTACACCTTC
>NA|TRBJ1-1|NA|TRBV6-5
CASSSPATANTEAFF
TGTGCCAGCAGTTCTCCAGCCACGGCGAACACTGAAGCTTTCTTT
>NA|TRBJ2-1|TRBD2|TRBV2
CATGTSGSFEQFF
TGTGCCACCGGGACTAGCGGGAGTTTTGAGCAGTTCTTC
>NA|TRBJ2-7|TRBD1|TRBV6-5
CASRLTGTGLNEQYF
TGTGCCAGCAGGCTCACGGGGACAGGATTAAACGAGCAGTACTTC
>NA|TRBJ2-2|NA|TRBV5-1
CASSLVGTGELFF
TGCGCCAGCAGCTTGGTGGGCACCGGGGAGCTGTTTTTT